The present TCR beta chain was sequenced within a study of T and B cells in COVID-19 patients. Overall study findings and caveats: Early severe-case samples and blood from mildly ill patients during symptoms were in short supply.

As concerns this clonotype: Its antigen is not identified.

From blood, roughly 250-500 ng of genomic DNA served as TRB template. Trimming removed 2 bases from V and 2 bases from J, with 13 bases in between. CDR1 is KGHSH, CDR2 LQKENI, per germline. The CDR3 has 15 amino acids. TRB rearrangements were amplified by multiplex PCR with BIOMED2 TRB-A/B primers. TCRdb reanalysed the multiplex PCR reads using MiXCR and keeps one entry per CDR3 protein. The data hold about 17,000 distinct CDR3 sequences, with under 30% observed a single time. This clonotype was obtained from a human donor who had recovered from COVID-19. The rearrangement uses TRBV18 and TRBJ2-7; D might be TRBD1 (6 bases). What was sequenced was blood. CDR3 nucleotides: TGTGCCAGCTCACCAGACAGGACGTCTCCCTACGAGCAGTACTTC. Its translation: CASSPDRTSPYEQYF.